This T cell receptor beta chain came from a study of shared clonotypes between healthy human individuals. TCRdb keeps only in-frame clones here, not all; method: immunoSEQ multiplex PCR. Of roughly 760,000 clones in the sample, 74% were seen once. About this clone itself: Its cognate antigen is unknown.

The J segment lost 4 bases and the V segment lost 4 bases, leaving 5 bases of the junction unmatched. This CDR3 comprises 15 residues. Germline assignment: CDR1 SGDLS and CDR2 YYNGEE. Study results and caveats: Only blood samples were collected, and tissue repertoires likely differ.

The clonotype originates from a woman in her twenties or thirties in good health. The material sequenced was memory CD4+ T cells sorted from blood. The subset denotes: CD45RA-negative fraction. The chain recombines TRBV9 with TRBJ1-2; TRBD1 matches at 12 bases. CDR3 amino acids: CASSPGQGAGYGYTF. For the CDR3, the DNA is TGTGCCAGCAGCCCGGGACAGGGGGCAGGCTATGGCTACACCTTC.